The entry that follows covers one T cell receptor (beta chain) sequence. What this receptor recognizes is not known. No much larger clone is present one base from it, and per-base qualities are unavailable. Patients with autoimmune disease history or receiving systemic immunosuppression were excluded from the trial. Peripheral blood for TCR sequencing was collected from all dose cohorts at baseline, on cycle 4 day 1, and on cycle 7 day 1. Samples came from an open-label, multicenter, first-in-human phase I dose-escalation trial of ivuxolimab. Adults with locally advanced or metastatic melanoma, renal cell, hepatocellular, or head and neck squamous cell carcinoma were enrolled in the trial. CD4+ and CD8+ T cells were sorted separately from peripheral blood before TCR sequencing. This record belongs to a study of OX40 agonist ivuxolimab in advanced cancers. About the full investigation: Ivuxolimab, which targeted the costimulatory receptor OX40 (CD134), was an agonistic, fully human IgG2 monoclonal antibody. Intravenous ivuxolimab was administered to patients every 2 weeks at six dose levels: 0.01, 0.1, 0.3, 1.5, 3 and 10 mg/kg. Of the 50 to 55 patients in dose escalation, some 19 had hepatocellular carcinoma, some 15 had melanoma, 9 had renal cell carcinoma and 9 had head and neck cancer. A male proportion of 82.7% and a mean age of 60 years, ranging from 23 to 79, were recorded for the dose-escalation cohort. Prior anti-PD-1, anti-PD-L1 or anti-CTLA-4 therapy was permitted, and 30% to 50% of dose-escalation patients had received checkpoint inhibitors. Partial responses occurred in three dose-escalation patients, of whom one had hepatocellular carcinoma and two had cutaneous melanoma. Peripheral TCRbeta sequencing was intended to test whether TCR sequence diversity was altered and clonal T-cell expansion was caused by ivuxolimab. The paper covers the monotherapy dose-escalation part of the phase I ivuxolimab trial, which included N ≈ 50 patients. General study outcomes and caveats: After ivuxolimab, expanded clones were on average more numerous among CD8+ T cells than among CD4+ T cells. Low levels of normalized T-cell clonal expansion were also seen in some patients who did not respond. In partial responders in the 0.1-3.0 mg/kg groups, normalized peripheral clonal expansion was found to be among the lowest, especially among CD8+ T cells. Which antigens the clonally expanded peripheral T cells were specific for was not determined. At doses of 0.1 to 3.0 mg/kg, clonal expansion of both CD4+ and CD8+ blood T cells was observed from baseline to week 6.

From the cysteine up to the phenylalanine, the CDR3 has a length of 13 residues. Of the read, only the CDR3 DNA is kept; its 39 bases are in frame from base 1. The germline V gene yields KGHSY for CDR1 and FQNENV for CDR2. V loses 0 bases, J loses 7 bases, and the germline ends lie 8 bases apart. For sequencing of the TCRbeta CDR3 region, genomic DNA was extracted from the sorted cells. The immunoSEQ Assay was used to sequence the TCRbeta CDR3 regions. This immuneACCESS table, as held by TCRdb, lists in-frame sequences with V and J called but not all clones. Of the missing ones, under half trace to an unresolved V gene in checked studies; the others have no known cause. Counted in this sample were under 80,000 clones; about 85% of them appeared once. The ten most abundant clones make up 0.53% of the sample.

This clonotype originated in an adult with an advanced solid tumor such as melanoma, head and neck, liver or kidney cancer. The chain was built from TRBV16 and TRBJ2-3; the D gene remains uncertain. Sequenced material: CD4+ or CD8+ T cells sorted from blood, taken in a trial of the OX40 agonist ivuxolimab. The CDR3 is CASSQSGSHTQYF. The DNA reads TGTGCCAGCAGCCAATCTGGGTCACATACGCAGTATTTT.